This T cell receptor (beta chain) was sequenced in a study of cytomegalovirus exposure and HLA in healthy donors. Whole-study results and caveats: According to an earlier analysis, most TCR beta V segments yielded productive rearrangements about 90% or about 30% of the time.

Primers for the PCR totalled 60 Vbeta and 13 Jbeta. Data came from immunoSEQ multiplex PCR; TCRdb stores just in-frame clones and leaves some out. The table has over 150,000 clones, around 76% seen once. The CDR3 has 13 amino acids. In the case of this clone: Its cognate antigen is unknown.

This TCR was sampled from a man in his sixties in good health and CMV-seronegative. This chain links TRBV12-2 with TRBJ2-2; TRBD1 is taken as the D call from the table, unchecked against the DNA. TRBV12-2 corresponds to a pseudogene. Material for sequencing was PBMCs. CDR3 amino acids: CASRTGNTGELFF. In nucleotides, the CDR3 is TGTGCAAGTCGGACAGGGAACACCGGGGAGCTGTTTTTT.